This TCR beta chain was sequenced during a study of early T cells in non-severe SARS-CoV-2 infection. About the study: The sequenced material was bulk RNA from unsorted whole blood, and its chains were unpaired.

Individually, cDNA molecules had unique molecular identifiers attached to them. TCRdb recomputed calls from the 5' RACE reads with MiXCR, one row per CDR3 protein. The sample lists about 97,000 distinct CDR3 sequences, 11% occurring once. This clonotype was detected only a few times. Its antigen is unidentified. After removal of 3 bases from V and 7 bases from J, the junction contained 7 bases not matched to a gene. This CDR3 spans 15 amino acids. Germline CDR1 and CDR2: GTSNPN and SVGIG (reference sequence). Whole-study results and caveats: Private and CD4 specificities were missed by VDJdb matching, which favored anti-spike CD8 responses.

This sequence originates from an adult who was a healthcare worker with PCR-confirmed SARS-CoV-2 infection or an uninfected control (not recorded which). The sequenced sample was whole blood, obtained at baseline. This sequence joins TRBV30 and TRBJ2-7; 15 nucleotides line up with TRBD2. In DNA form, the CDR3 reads TGTGCCTGGAGCCAGGGACTAGCGGGGGGTGATGAGCAGTACTTC. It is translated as CAWSQGLAGGDEQYF.